This T cell receptor (beta chain) was sequenced for a study of shared clonotypes between healthy human individuals. The study, taken as a whole, reports: Sampling involved blood alone; tissue repertoires likely differ.

Clones were sequenced by immunoSEQ multiplex PCR, and TCRdb holds only the in-frame ones, with some missing. The sample shows more than 550,000 clones, about two thirds of them seen only once. CDR1 LNHDA and CDR2 SQIVND come from the germline V gene (reference sequence). V shed 6 bases and J 1 base; nucleotides not matched to a gene: 10. The CDR3 length is 17 residues. For this clone: Its target is unknown.

This TCR was sampled from a young woman in good health. The chain is built from TRBV19 and TRBJ2-4, with 9 bases matching TRBD2. Sequencing input: memory CD4+ T cells sorted from blood. Documented subset: CD45RA-negative fraction. The CDR3 is CASSQQGTSLAKNIQYF. CDR3 nucleotides: TGTGCCAGTAGCCAACAAGGGACTAGCCTGGCCAAAAACATTCAGTACTTC. Using reference TRBV19 and TRBJ2-4 for the parts outside the CDR3, the full variable domain is DGGITQSPKYLFRKEGQNVTLSCEQNLNHDAMYWYRQDPGQGLRLIYYSQIVNDFQKGDIAEGYSVSREKKESFPLTVTSAQKNPTAFYLCASSQQGTSLAKNIQYFGAGTRLSVL.